The 17 T cell receptor beta chains listed next were all sequenced from one sample in a study of glioma-infiltrating T cells after dendritic cell vaccination. This sample's time point: after dendritic cell vaccination, including at tumor progression/relapse. Clones were read by immunoSEQ multiplex PCR, and TCRdb kept only the in-frame ones, dropping some. The table shows more than 75,000 clones, with around 83% occurring only once. The specimen comprised blood, sampled after dendritic cell vaccination. The receptors here all came from a human donor with glioblastoma.

J is TRBJ2-3 and V is TRBV27; TRBD1 matches 7 bases. Trimming took 5 bases from V and 7 from J; bases not matched to a gene: 15. This CDR3 has 16 amino acids. Germline-derived CDR1 and CDR2 are MNHEY and SMNVEV (reference sequence). CDR3 sequence (DNA): TGTGCCAGCAGTGACGGTTTGAGGGGGCCGGGATATACGCAGTATTTT. This translates into CASSDGLRGPGYTQYF.

This chain connects TRBV13 to TRBJ2-2; 10 bases agree with TRBD1. Per the germline V gene, CDR1 is PRHDT and CDR2 is FYEKMQ (reference sequence). The CDR3 contains 18 residues. The junction had 10 bases not matched to a gene; V was cut back by 2 bases and J by 4 bases. The CDR3 bases are TGTGCCAGCAGCTTAACTCGACAGGGGGCAGGACGCACCGGGGAGCTGTTTTTT. Encoded protein: CASSLTRQGAGRTGELFF.

Regarding this clone: The sample contains more than one DNA sequence encoding this CDR3. The chain recombines TRBV9 with TRBJ1-1, with 11 positions matching TRBD1. This CDR3 has 15 residues. Germline V gene lookup returns CDR1 SGDLS and CDR2 YYNGEE. V lost 0 bases, J lost 5 bases, and 3 bases stayed unmatched. The CDR3 DNA reads as TGTGCCAGCAGCGTAGGTGGGACAGGGGGTACTGAAGCTTTCTTT. Translating it yields CASSVGGTGGTEAFF.

V gene TRBV5-1 combines with J gene TRBJ2-7, with TRBD1 matching 10 bases. This CDR3 is 15 amino acids long. The J segment lost 6 bases and the V segment lost 0 bases, leaving 6 bases of the junction unmatched. The germline gives CDR1 SGHRS, CDR2 YFSETQ. The CDR3 region has the DNA TGCGCCAGCAGCTTGGTTGGGGACAGGGGTTCCGAGCAGTACTTC. Encoded protein: CASSLVGDRGSEQYF.

The J gene is TRBJ2-1, the V gene TRBV4-1, with TRBD2 as a possible D gene (6 bases). Trimming took 0 bases from V and 0 from J, leaving 15 bases between them. CDR1 is MGHRA and CDR2 is YSYEKL in the germline V gene. The CDR3 consists of 18 residues. The CDR3 protein is CASSQDWRAPSSYNEQFF. The CDR3 DNA sequence: TGCGCCAGCAGCCAAGATTGGAGGGCTCCGAGCTCCTACAATGAGCAGTTCTTC.

This clone was found a few times. The chain combines TRBV5-4 with TRBJ2-7; perhaps TRBD2 as D (6 bases). CDR3 length: 14 amino acids. Between the trimmed V and J ends, which lost 0 bases and 0 bases, there was a span of 7 bases. The V gene's germline CDR1 is SGHNT and CDR2 YYREEE (reference sequence). In nucleotides, the CDR3 is TGTGCCAGCAGCTTGGCCGGGGGCTCCTACGAGCAGTACTTC. This sequence encodes CASSLAGGSYEQYF.

The J gene is TRBJ2-5, the V gene TRBV5-1; weak D call: TRBD1 (6 bases). The length of the CDR3 is 15 residues. The V and J ends lost 4 bases and 2 bases respectively, with 15 bases between them. The germline gives CDR1 SGHRS, CDR2 YFSETQ. The CDR3, as DNA: TGCGCCAGCAGCCCTCCGGGACAATCACAAGAGACCCAGTACTTC. This gives the protein CASSPPGQSQETQYF.

The V call is TRBV19, the J call TRBJ1-2, with no clear D. CDR3 length: 14 amino acids. Trimming took off 7 bases at V and 2 bases at J, with 14 bases between the two ends. Germline values: CDR1 LNHDA, CDR2 SQIVND (reference sequence). In nucleotides, the CDR3 is TGTGCCAGTAAGGATCGGGCGGGGAACTATGGCTACACCTTC. Its translation is CASKDRAGNYGYTF.

This rearrangement joins TRBV6-5 to TRBJ2-7; 7 bases match TRBD1. In germline, CDR1 is MNHEY, CDR2 SVGAGI. Germline trimming cut 4 bases from V and 2 bases from J; bases unmatched to any gene: 5. This CDR3 spans 14 amino acids. CDR3 residues: CASSSLTGTYEQYF. DNA of the CDR3: TGTGCCAGCAGTTCCCTGACAGGGACCTACGAGCAGTACTTC.

The chain has TRBV5-8 and TRBJ1-5, with 9 bases fitting TRBD1. The CDR3 is 18 residues long. Unmatched junction bases numbered 13, after V lost 2 bases and J lost 4 bases. Per germline, CDR1 SGHTS and CDR2 YDEGEE. The CDR3, as DNA: TGTGCCAGCAGCTTAGGGACAGGGAGGTTAGGCAGAAATCAGCCCCAGCATTTT. Its protein product is CASSLGTGRLGRNQPQHF. The full variable domain, with the rest looked up from reference TRBV5-8 and TRBJ1-5, is EAGVTQSPTHLIKTRGQQATLRCSPISGHTSVYWYQQALGLGLQFLLWYDEGEERNRGNFPPRFSGRQFPNYSSELNVNALELEDSALYLCASSLGTGRLGRNQPQHFGDGTRLSIL.

V and J are TRBV4-3 and TRBJ1-6; TRBD1 might be the D (5 bases). This CDR3 comprises 13 residues. V lost 1 base and J 10 bases, leaving 8 bases between the germline ends. Germline V gives CDR1 LGHNA, CDR2 YSLEER. CDR3 coding DNA: TGCGCCAGCAGCCAAGCCGGGGGGTCACCCCTCCACTTT. Translated, it gives CASSQAGGSPLHF.

This clone was detected only once. The chain recombines TRBV6-5 with TRBJ2-5; 7 nucleotides match TRBD1. The end of the DNA aligns better with TRBJ2-7, so the J call may be wrong. Germline V gives CDR1 MNHEY, CDR2 SVGAGI. The CDR3 sequence is 13 residues long. This CDR3 is CASRRDRDYEQYF. Written as DNA, the CDR3 is TGTGCCAGCAGAAGGGACAGAGACTACGAGCAGTACTTC.

In its sample, this clone was seen a few times. This sequence joins TRBV6-6 and TRBJ2-7, with 9 positions matching TRBD1. From germline, CDR1 is MNHNY and CDR2 SVGAGI (reference sequence). The CDR3 loop spans 14 amino acids. V trimming: 5 bases; J trimming: 5 bases; junction bases outside the gene matches: 7. The CDR3 is CASSRTGASNEQYF. CDR3 sequence (DNA): TGTGCCAGCAGTCGGACAGGGGCCAGCAACGAGCAGTACTTC.

The V call is TRBV7-7, the J call TRBJ1-4; TRBD1 might be the D (5 bases). This CDR3 is built from 13 residues. V was pared by 3 bases and J by 8 bases, with 10 bases between. Per the germline V gene, CDR1 is SSHAT and CDR2 is FNYEAQ (reference sequence). CDR3 bases: TGTGCCAGCAGCTTGAGTAGGGGCGAAAAACTGTTTTTT. This gives the protein CASSLSRGEKLFF. Full variable domain (remainder filled in from reference TRBV7-7 and TRBJ1-4): GAGVSQSPRYKVTKRGQDVTLRCDPISSHATLYWYQQALGQGPEFLTYFNYEAQPDKSGLPSDRFSAERPEGSISTLTIQRTEQRDSAMYRCASSLSRGEKLFFGSGTQLSVL.

V is TRBV5-1 and J is TRBJ2-5; 7 positions agree with TRBD1. Germline lookup yields CDR1 SGHRS and CDR2 YFSETQ. The CDR3 covers 17 residues. With V trimmed by 7 bases and J by 4 bases, 19 bases remained unmatched. CDR3 sequence: CASGRAGTASSGETQYF. CDR3 nucleotide sequence: TGCGCCAGCGGAAGAGCCGGGACAGCCTCGTCCGGAGAGACCCAGTACTTC.

The chain employs TRBV19 and TRBJ2-7; TRBD2 agrees at 8 bases. The length of the CDR3 is 16 residues. CDR1 LNHDA and CDR2 SQIVND come from the germline V gene (reference sequence). Trimming removed 6 bases from V and 6 bases from J; junction bases left unmatched: 16. The CDR3: CASSPPGAAGDLEQYF. In DNA form, the CDR3 reads TGTGCCAGTAGCCCCCCCGGGGCAGCGGGGGATCTCGAGCAGTACTTC.

The chain recombines TRBV5-8 with TRBJ2-5, with D possibly matching TRBD2 (5 bases). Trimming stripped 4 bases from V and 3 bases from J, with 10 bases between. In germline, CDR1 is SGHTS, CDR2 YDEGEE. The CDR3 is 13 residues long. The DNA for the CDR3 is TGTGCCAGCAGCCACGGACTGGAAGAGACCCAGTACTTC. Residues: CASSHGLEETQYF.